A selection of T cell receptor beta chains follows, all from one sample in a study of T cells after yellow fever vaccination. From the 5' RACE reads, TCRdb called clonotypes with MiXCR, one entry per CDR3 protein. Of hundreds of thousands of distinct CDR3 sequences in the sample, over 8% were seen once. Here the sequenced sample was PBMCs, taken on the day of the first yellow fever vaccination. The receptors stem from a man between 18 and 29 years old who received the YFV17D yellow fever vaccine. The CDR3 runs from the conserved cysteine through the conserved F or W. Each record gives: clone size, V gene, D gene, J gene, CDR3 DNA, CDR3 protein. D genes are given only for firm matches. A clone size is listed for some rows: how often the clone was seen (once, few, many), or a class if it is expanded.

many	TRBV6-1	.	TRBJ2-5	TGTGCCGGGGGCGGACCGCCCCGAGAGACCCAGTACTTC	CAGGGPPRETQYF
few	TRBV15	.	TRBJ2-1	TGTGCCACCACTCCGGACCAAAACCACAATGAGCAGTTCTTC	CATTPDQNHNEQFF
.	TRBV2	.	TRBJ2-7	TGTGCCAGCACCCCTGCCGACGAGCAGTACTTC	CASTPADEQYF
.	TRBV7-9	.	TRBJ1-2	TGTGCCAGCAGCTTGTCCCTTTTAAACAGCTCGAACTATGGCTACACCTTC	CASSLSLLNSSNYGYTF
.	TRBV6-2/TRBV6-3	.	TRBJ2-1	TGTGCCAGCACTAGCTCCCGGGGTATCTATGAGCAGTTCTTC	CASTSSRGIYEQFF
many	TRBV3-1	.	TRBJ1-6	TGTGCCAGCAGCCAAGAAGGCAGAACACCCCTCCACTTT	CASSQEGRTPLHF
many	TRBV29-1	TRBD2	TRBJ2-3	TGCAGCTTACGAGGGCTAGCGGGGGCCACAGATACGCAGTATTTT	CSLRGLAGATDTQYF
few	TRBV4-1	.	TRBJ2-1	TGCGCCAGCAGCCAAGTGGAAAGCGACTCCTACAATGAGCAGTTCTTC	CASSQVESDSYNEQFF
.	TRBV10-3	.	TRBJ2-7	TGTGCCATCAGTCTACAGGCTTCCCTCGAGCAGTACTTC	CAISLQASLEQYF
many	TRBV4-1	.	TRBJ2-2	TGCGCCAGCAGCCAATCGGGCTTAAGGCTGTTTTTT	CASSQSGLRLFF
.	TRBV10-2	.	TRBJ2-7	TGCGCCATCGGTAGCCTACTCTCCGAGCAGTACTTC	CAIGSLLSEQYF
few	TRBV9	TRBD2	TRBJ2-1	TGTGCCAGCAGTGCCCGCACTAGCGGGGTTTACAATGAGCAGTTCTTC	CASSARTSGVYNEQFF
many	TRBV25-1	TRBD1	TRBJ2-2	TGTGCCAGCAGTAAGACGTTGGGACAGGGGGACGGGGAGCTGTTTTTT	CASSKTLGQGDGELFF
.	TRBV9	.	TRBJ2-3	TGTGCCAGCAGCGTAGGACTAGTCACAGATACGCAGTATTTT	CASSVGLVTDTQYF
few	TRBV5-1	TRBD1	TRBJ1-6	TGCGCCAGCAGCTTGGCCTTCGACAGGGTGGGACCTTATAATTCACCCCTCCACTTT	CASSLAFDRVGPYNSPLHF
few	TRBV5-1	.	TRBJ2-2	TGCGCCAGCACCGTCGGGGCCGCCGCGAACACCGGGGAGCTGTTTTTT	CASTVGAAANTGELFF
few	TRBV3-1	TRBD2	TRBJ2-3	TGTGCCAGCCACCGGGAGGGGTCTTCAGATACGCAGTATTTT	CASHREGSSDTQYF
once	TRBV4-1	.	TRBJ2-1	TGCGCCAGCAGGCAACGGGACTCCAGCCCCTACAATGAGCAGTTCTTC	CASRQRDSSPYNEQFF
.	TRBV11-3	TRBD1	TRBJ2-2	TGTGCCAGTGGGACAGCCGCGAACACCGGGGAGCTGTTTTTT	CASGTAANTGELFF
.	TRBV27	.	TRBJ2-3	TGTGCCAGCAGTTTAATGGGGGGCCGGGCGGCGCAGTATTTT	CASSLMGGRAAQYF
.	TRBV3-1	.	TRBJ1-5	TGTGCCAGCAGCCTCGGACAAATCAATCAGCCCCAGCATTTT	CASSLGQINQPQHF
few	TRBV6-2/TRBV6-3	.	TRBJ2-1	TGTGCCAGCCAAAACTCGGCCTACAATGAGCAGTTCTTC	CASQNSAYNEQFF
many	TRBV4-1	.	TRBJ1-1	TGCGCCAGCAGCCAAGTCGGGGTGAACACTGAAGCTTTCTTT	CASSQVGVNTEAFF
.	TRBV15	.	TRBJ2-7	TGTGCCACCAGCAGACTCGGACAGTCGACTTACGAGCAGTACTTC	CATSRLGQSTYEQYF
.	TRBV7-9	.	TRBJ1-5	TGTGCCAGCAGCTTATCGGGCGGGGAGCCCCAGCATTTT	CASSLSGGEPQHF
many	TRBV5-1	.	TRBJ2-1	TGCGCCAGCAGTAGAGGCCATAATGAGCAGTTCTTC	CASSRGHNEQFF
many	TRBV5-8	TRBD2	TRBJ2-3	TGTGCCAGCAGCTCCTCGGGAGGGCCCGAACGCACAGATACGCAGTATTTT	CASSSSGGPERTDTQYF